This TCR beta chain came from a study of control samples from healthy donors and cancer patients. Sequencing was performed with immunoSEQ multiplex PCR; in TCRdb, only in-frame clones are kept and a portion is missing. The sample yields roughly 450,000 clones, 75% to 95% seen once. From germline, CDR1 is SGDLS and CDR2 YYNGEE. V lost 6 bases and J lost 0, with 9 bases in between. The CDR3 loop spans 14 amino acids. Material: PBMCs. The receptor's source is a middle-aged man with head and neck cancer. The chain employs TRBV9 and TRBJ2-2; TRBD1 might be the D (5 bases). The CDR3 sequence: CASMKQANTGELFF. DNA for the CDR3: TGTGCCAGCATGAAACAGGCGAACACCGGGGAGCTGTTTTTT.